This T cell receptor (beta chain) is from a study of blood T cell repertoires in COVID-19. Study at large: Sources were T cells, B-cell-depleted T cells, or PBMCs; the material itself was cDNA or gDNA.

As processed by the authors: Nucleated cell number was recorded as an estimate derived from reference gene primer amplification. Measured with immunoSEQ multiplex PCR; TCRdb has only the in-frame clones, and not every one. D and trimming come from the DNA, and the V and J calls and clone size come from that table. The sample lists 85,000 to 130,000 clones, around 86% occurring once. Germline trimming cut 5 bases from V and 9 bases from J; bases unmatched to any gene: 7. The CDR3 spans 14 residues. Germline V gene sequence: CDR1 SGHNT, CDR2 YENEEA. Everyone who took part was roughly 18 to 89 years old, and they came from about two dozen US areas.

This chain links TRBV11-3 with TRBJ2-1; 10 bases are shared with TRBD2. The clonotype comes from a woman aged 45-60 years who had recovered from COVID-19. Sequencing input: PBMCs or T cells enriched from blood (not recorded which). This CDR3 reads CASSPQRGGGEQFF. CDR3 coding DNA: TGTGCCAGCAGCCCTCAGCGGGGGGGAGGTGAGCAGTTCTTC.